This TCR beta chain was retrieved from a study of T cell clonotyping in hematopoietic cell transplantation. Study findings and constraints: After transplant, recipient diversity fell while pathologically expanded clonotypes grew through day 180. Few recipient clonotypes overlapped donors; over 95% were de novo at given depth. Broader posttransplant TCR repertoire diversity was predicted by graft donor and pretransplant recipient Inverse Simpson Index values.

The germline CDR1 and CDR2 sequences are SGHRS and YFSETQ. Trimming left V 4 bases short and J 5 bases short, with 19 bases between. CDR3 length: 15 amino acids. Worth noting for this clone: Its antigen is not known.

The data were produced by immunoSEQ multiplex PCR, yet TCRdb's version contains in-frame clones alone and is incomplete. The table lists some 15,000 clones, 90% of them singletons. The rearrangement links TRBV5-1 to TRBJ2-7; D remains unclear. This TCR derives from a man aged 45 to 65 in good health. Some clones in this sample may be carry-over from other donors' samples. The sample was peripheral blood mononuclear cells. The CDR3 loop is CASSREQISVDEQYF. The CDR3 DNA reads TGCGCCAGCAGCCGTGAGCAGATCTCCGTCGACGAGCAGTACTTC.